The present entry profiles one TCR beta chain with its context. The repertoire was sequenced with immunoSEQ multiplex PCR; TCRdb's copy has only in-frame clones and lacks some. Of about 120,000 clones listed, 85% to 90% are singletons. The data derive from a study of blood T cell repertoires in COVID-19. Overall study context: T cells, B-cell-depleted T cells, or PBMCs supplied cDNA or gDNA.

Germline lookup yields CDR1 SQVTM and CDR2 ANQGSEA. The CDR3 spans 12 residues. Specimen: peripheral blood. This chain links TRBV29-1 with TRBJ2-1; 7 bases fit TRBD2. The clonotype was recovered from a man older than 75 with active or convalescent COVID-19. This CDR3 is CRGGDSYNEQFF. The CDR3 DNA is TGCAGGGGGGGGGACTCCTACAATGAGCAGTTCTTC.